The source of this T cell receptor (beta chain) is a study of blood T cell repertoires in COVID-19. Study-level background: Samples came from the United States, Italy and Spain, spanning acute and convalescent COVID-19. In each case, the material was cDNA or gDNA derived from T cells, B-cell-depleted T cells, or PBMCs.

TCRdb's table, derived via immunoSEQ multiplex PCR, lists solely in-frame clones and lacks some. The table includes 300,000 to 400,000 clones, roughly 90% detected once. Losses at the gene ends were 0 bases for V and 6 bases for J; bases not matched to a gene: 0. The germline V gene has CDR1 MNHEY and CDR2 SVGAGI. The CDR3 contains 13 residues. The sample consisted of peripheral blood. The chain is built from TRBV6-5 and TRBJ1-1; TRBD1 aligns across 8 bases. The receptor comes from a woman in her 30s with COVID-19, enrolled during active disease. The CDR3 bases are TGTGCCAGCAGTTACTCACAGGGGGCTGAAGCTTTCTTT. Its protein is CASSYSQGAEAFF.